Listed here are 28 T cell receptor beta chains from one sample, sequenced in a study of identical twins. From the 5' RACE reads, TCRdb called clonotypes with MiXCR, one entry per CDR3 protein. This table holds 690,000 or so distinct CDR3 sequences, 8.6% found once. These data are also associated with another study on yellow fever vaccine responses in identical twins.

Material for sequencing was PBMCs. The receptors here all came from a woman aged 18-29 years in good health.

This clonotype was seen repeatedly, ten times or more. The CDR3 here is CATSDPAAGMGGELFF. CDR3 in DNA: TGTGCCACCAGTGATCCAGCCGCCGGGATGGGAGGGGAGCTGTTTTTT. V is TRBV24-1 and J is TRBJ2-2, with D perhaps matching TRBD2 (5 bases). V dropped 3 bases and J dropped 8 bases, with 18 bases sitting between them. Germline values: CDR1 KGHDR, CDR2 SFDVKD. This CDR3 spans 16 amino acids.

This chain connects TRBV7-9 to TRBJ2-1, with D possibly being TRBD1 (6 bases). Germline-derived CDR1 and CDR2 are SEHNR and FQNEAQ (reference sequence). The CDR3 is made up of 13 amino acids. Trimming pared 8 bases from V and 3 bases from J, leaving 11 bases between. CDR3 sequence: CASGRQVYNEQFF. The CDR3 DNA follows: TGTGCCAGCGGCCGACAGGTCTACAATGAGCAGTTCTTC.

There are a few counts of this clonotype. CDR3 bases: TGTGCCAGTGCGACAGGGACGGACATGAACACTGAAGCTTTCTTT. It encodes CASATGTDMNTEAFF. This rearrangement joins TRBV27 to TRBJ1-1, with 7 bases matching TRBD1. This CDR3 has 15 amino acids. J gave up 0 bases and V 9 bases, and 10 bases lay outside the gene matches. CDR1 is MNHEY and CDR2 is SMNVEV in the germline V gene (reference sequence).

This clonotype was seen a few times. The CDR3 here is CASSLVPDTQETQYF. The CDR3 region has the DNA TGTGCCAGCAGCTTAGTACCGGACACTCAAGAGACCCAGTACTTC. The chain couples TRBV7-9 to TRBJ2-5, with a weak D call TRBD1 (5 bases). CDR1 is SEHNR, CDR2 FQNEAQ, per germline (reference sequence). The V and J ends lost 1 base and 2 bases respectively, with 11 bases between them. This CDR3 comprises 15 residues.

This clonotype was recorded a few times. The chain uses TRBV5-6 and TRBJ2-3; possible D gene TRBD2, 6 bases. The V gene lost 1 base and the J gene lost 1 base, with 13 bases spanning the gap. This CDR3 is 16 amino acids long. Germline lookup yields CDR1 SGHDT and CDR2 YYEEEE. CDR3 loop: CASSLLSASGTDTQYF. In nucleotides, the CDR3 is TGTGCCAGCAGCTTGTTGTCGGCTAGCGGCACAGATACGCAGTATTTT.

This clonotype was seen a few times. V usage is TRBV4-3 and J usage is TRBJ2-3; D is unresolved. In germline, CDR1 is LGHNA, CDR2 YSLEER. The CDR3 length is 15 residues. V lost 8 bases to trimming and J lost 2 bases, with 17 bases between them. For the CDR3, the DNA is TGCGCCAGCTCTCCGGCGACCGATTTCACAGATACGCAGTATTTT. It codes for CASSPATDFTDTQYF.

The chain uses TRBV4-2 and TRBJ2-3, with D unclear. There are 16 residues in the CDR3. Trimming shortened V by 0 bases and J by 0 bases, and 10 bases separated the two germline ends. Germline V CDR1 and CDR2: LGHNA, YNFKEQ. The CDR3 sequence: CASSQDYLDSTDTQYF. In DNA, the CDR3 is TGTGCCAGCAGCCAAGATTACCTCGATAGCACAGATACGCAGTATTTT.

In its sample, this clonotype was seen many times. This rearrangement joins TRBV5-1 to TRBJ1-3; D is uncertain. Trimming took off 5 bases at V and 0 bases at J, with 6 bases between the two ends. The CDR3 loop spans 13 amino acids. Germline CDR1 reads SGHRS; CDR2 reads YFSETQ. CDR3 region: CASSEFSGNTIYF. CDR3 in DNA: TGCGCCAGCAGTGAATTCTCTGGAAACACCATATATTTT. Full variable domain (outside the CDR3, taken from reference TRBV5-1 and TRBJ1-3): KAGVTQTPRYLIKTRGQQVTLSCSPISGHRSVSWYQQTPGQGLQFLFEYFSETQRNKGNFPGRFSGRQFSNSRSEMNVSTLELGDSALYLCASSEFSGNTIYFGEGSWLTVV.

This clonotype was seen a few times. The chain couples TRBV6-1 to TRBJ1-6; D unresolved. With 6 bases removed from V and 9 bases from J, the gap between germline ends came to 12 bases. In germline, CDR1 is MNHNS, CDR2 SASEGT. The CDR3 length is 13 residues. The CDR3 DNA follows: TGTGCCAGCAGGGCGGGTTGGAGTTCACCCCTCCACTTT. Its protein product is CASRAGWSSPLHF.

The V call is TRBV5-1, the J call TRBJ1-4; 8 positions agree with TRBD1. Germline V gene sequence: CDR1 SGHRS, CDR2 YFSETQ. The CDR3 contains 15 residues. The J segment lost 4 bases and the V segment lost 2 bases, leaving 4 bases of the junction unmatched. CDR3 DNA sequence: TGCGCCAGCAGCTTCTCCAGGGGGCTTAATGAAAAACTGTTTTTT. It yields the protein CASSFSRGLNEKLFF.

The rearrangement joins TRBV20-1 to TRBJ2-3; D is unresolved. CDR3 size: 16 residues. The V end was cut by 1 base, the J end by 5 bases, with 19 bases between. CDR1 DFQATT and CDR2 SNEGSKA come from the germline V gene (reference sequence). The chain's CDR3 is CSARVLPARGEDTQYF. The DNA for the CDR3 is TGCAGTGCTAGAGTCCTCCCAGCGAGAGGTGAAGATACGCAGTATTTT.

This clonotype was detected only a few times. The rearrangement links TRBV25-1 to TRBJ2-7, with 9 bases that match TRBD2. V dropped 4 bases and J dropped 3; count of bases not matched to a gene: 13. The CDR3 extends over 17 amino acids. Germline CDR1 and CDR2: MGHDK and SYGVNS. CDR3 in amino acids: CASSGLGGGGGVYEQYF. In DNA, the CDR3 is TGTGCCAGCAGTGGACTCGGCGGGGGGGGCGGTGTCTACGAGCAGTACTTC.

This clonotype was seen ten or more times. The chain employs TRBV20-1 and TRBJ2-4; 14 bases are shared with TRBD2. The CDR3 totals 18 residues. J gave up 0 bases and V 3 bases, and 7 bases lay outside the gene matches. The germline CDR1 and CDR2 sequences are DFQATT and SNEGSKA (reference sequence). In nucleotides, the CDR3 is TGCAGTGCTAGCATTACCGGGACTAGCGGGGGAGCCAAAAACATTCAGTACTTC. It translates to CSASITGTSGGAKNIQYF.

J is TRBJ2-3 and V is TRBV12-3 or TRBV12-4; 7 nucleotides line up with TRBD2. Trimming at V came to 2 bases and at J to 0 bases, leaving 2 bases not matched to a gene. The CDR3 spans 15 residues. CDR3 sequence (DNA): TGTGCCAGCAGTTTAAAGCGGGGCAGCACAGATACGCAGTATTTT. Protein: CASSLKRGSTDTQYF.

Only one count was recorded for this clonotype. The rearrangement joins TRBV3-1 to TRBJ2-1; a weak D match, TRBD2 (6 bases). The V end was cut by 1 base, the J end by 4 bases, with 11 bases between. Germline loops: CDR1 LGHDT, CDR2 YNNKEL (reference sequence). CDR3 size: 15 residues. The DNA of the CDR3 is TGTGCCAGCAGCCAAGTATCAGCGGGTTACAATGAGCAGTTCTTC. It translates to CASSQVSAGYNEQFF.

The chain carries TRBV20-1 and TRBJ1-4, with a tentative D call TRBD1 (5 bases). Germline-derived CDR1 and CDR2 are DFQATT and SNEGSKA (reference sequence). V lost 1 base and J lost 8, with 11 bases in between. The CDR3 runs 13 residues. CDR3 residues: CSARGQGGEKLFF. The CDR3 nucleotides are TGCAGTGCTAGAGGGCAGGGTGGCGAAAAACTGTTTTTT.

The chain uses TRBV20-1 and TRBJ1-2; 8 bases are a match to TRBD1. Germline V gene sequence: CDR1 DFQATT, CDR2 SNEGSKA (reference sequence). The CDR3 is made up of 14 amino acids. V trimming: 6 bases; J trimming: 4 bases; junction bases outside the gene matches: 10. CDR3 in amino acids: CSAAAPGGTYGYTF. The DNA for the CDR3 is TGCAGTGCCGCCGCCCCAGGGGGCACCTATGGCTACACCTTC.

This clonotype was recorded many times. J is TRBJ2-2 and V is TRBV6-5; D may correspond to TRBD1 or TRBD2 (5 bases each). The CDR3 contains 15 residues. The V and J ends lost 4 bases and 2 bases respectively, with 11 bases between them. Germline values: CDR1 MNHEY, CDR2 SVGAGI. Here the CDR3 reads CASSFSGSNTGELFF. The CDR3 coding sequence is TGTGCCAGCAGTTTTTCAGGGAGTAACACCGGGGAGCTGTTTTTT.

The table lists this clonotype with a few counts. This chain connects TRBV15 to TRBJ1-4; TRBD1 agrees at 9 bases. With V trimmed by 0 bases and J by 6 bases, 14 bases remained unmatched. Germline V gene sequence: CDR1 LNHNV, CDR2 YYDKDF (reference sequence). The CDR3 is 19 amino acids. The CDR3 DNA reads as TGTGCCACCAGCAGAGAAACTCCGGGACAGGGCATCGGGGATGAAAAACTGTTTTTT. Encoded protein: CATSRETPGQGIGDEKLFF. Filled out from reference TRBV15 and TRBJ1-4, the complete variable domain reads DAMVIQNPRYQVTQFGKPVTLSCSQTLNHNVMYWYQQKSSQAPKLLFHYYDKDFNNEADTPDNFQSRRPNTSFCFLDIRSPGLGDTAMYLCATSRETPGQGIGDEKLFFGSGTQLSVL.

The rearrangement uses TRBV7-2 and TRBJ2-3; D might be TRBD2 (5 bases). Germline V gives CDR1 SGHTA, CDR2 FQGNSA. Trimming removed 1 base at V and 0 bases at J, with 11 bases between. The CDR3 covers 16 residues. This CDR3 is CASSLGGWVSTDTQYF. CDR3 DNA sequence: TGTGCCAGCAGCTTAGGCGGGTGGGTGAGCACAGATACGCAGTATTTT.

There are many counts of this clonotype. This chain uses TRBV6-2 or TRBV6-3 with TRBJ2-7; 7 positions match TRBD1. The germline V gene has CDR1 MNHEY and CDR2 SVGEGT. The CDR3 is 14 amino acids. After removal of 2 bases from V and 4 bases from J, the junction contained 5 bases not matched to a gene. CDR3 bases: TGTGCCAGCAGTTACGACAGGGTGATTTACGAGCAGTACTTC. It specifies CASSYDRVIYEQYF.

Many counts were recorded for this clonotype. This sequence joins TRBV3-1 and TRBJ1-4, with D tentatively TRBD1 (5 bases). Germline lookup yields CDR1 LGHDT and CDR2 YNNKEL (reference sequence). The germline V and J ends were trimmed by 4 bases and 0 bases, with 9 bases remaining between them. The CDR3 is made up of 15 amino acids. CDR3 coding DNA: TGTGCCAGCAGCCGAATGACAGCAACTAATGAAAAACTGTTTTTT. Residues: CASSRMTATNEKLFF. The whole variable domain, filled in from reference TRBV3-1 and TRBJ1-4, reads DTAVSQTPKYLVTQMGNDKSIKCEQNLGHDTMYWYKQDSKKFLKIMFSYNNKELIINETVPNRFSPKSPDKAHLNLHINSLELGDSAVYFCASSRMTATNEKLFFGSGTQLSVL.

The chain recombines TRBV2 with TRBJ2-5, with 13 bases lining up with TRBD2. The J segment lost 4 bases and the V segment lost 5 bases, leaving 7 bases of the junction unmatched. CDR1 and CDR2 from the germline V gene are SNHLY and FYNNEI. This CDR3 spans 16 amino acids. CDR3 sequence reads: CASSSTSGRAGETQYF. CDR3 nucleotide sequence: TGTGCCAGCAGTTCTACTAGCGGGAGGGCCGGAGAGACCCAGTACTTC.

The rearrangement uses TRBV5-4 and TRBJ2-5; possible D gene TRBD2, 5 bases. Per germline, CDR1 SGHNT and CDR2 YYREEE (reference sequence). The CDR3 consists of 15 residues. Deletions cut 4 bases from V and 5 bases from J, with 18 bases between. The CDR3 loop reads CASSLRTTSGETQYF. CDR3 DNA sequence: TGTGCCAGCAGCCTACGAACCACTAGTGGTGAGACCCAGTACTTC.

This chain joins TRBV28 and TRBJ2-3; TRBD1 is a possible D gene (5 bases). This CDR3 has 15 amino acids. V lost 2 bases and J lost 6, with 15 bases in between. Looked up from germline, CDR1 is MDHEN and CDR2 is SYDVKM. CDR3 coding DNA: TGTGCCAGCAGTTTAACCCCTCAGGGCCCCGATACGCAGTATTTT. Encoded protein: CASSLTPQGPDTQYF.

The chain uses TRBV4-3 and TRBJ2-1; a weak D match, TRBD2 (6 bases). Trimming took off 0 bases at V and 3 bases at J, with 15 bases between the two ends. Germline V gene sequence: CDR1 LGHNA, CDR2 YSLEER. The CDR3 sequence is 17 residues long. This CDR3 reads CASSQDTAGKFYNEQFF. CDR3 sequence (DNA): TGCGCCAGCAGCCAAGATACGGCGGGAAAATTCTACAATGAGCAGTTCTTC.

The V call is TRBV11-2, the J call TRBJ1-6; the D is unclear. The CDR3 loop spans 15 amino acids. The germline V gene has CDR1 SGHAT and CDR2 FQNNGV. Trimming removed 5 bases from V and 7 bases from J, with 15 bases in between. The chain's CDR3 is CASSLFDALNSPLHF. The CDR3, as DNA: TGTGCCAGCAGCCTTTTCGACGCTTTGAATTCACCCCTCCACTTT.

This clonotype was seen only a few times. This chain uses TRBV6-5 with TRBJ2-1; 9 bases match TRBD2. V was pared by 2 bases and J by 0 bases, with 2 bases of the junction left unmatched. The CDR3 has 16 amino acids. Germline loops: CDR1 MNHEY, CDR2 SVGAGI. CDR3 sequence (DNA): TGTGCCAGCAGTTACCTTAGCGGGAGCTCCTACAATGAGCAGTTCTTC. Its protein product is CASSYLSGSSYNEQFF.